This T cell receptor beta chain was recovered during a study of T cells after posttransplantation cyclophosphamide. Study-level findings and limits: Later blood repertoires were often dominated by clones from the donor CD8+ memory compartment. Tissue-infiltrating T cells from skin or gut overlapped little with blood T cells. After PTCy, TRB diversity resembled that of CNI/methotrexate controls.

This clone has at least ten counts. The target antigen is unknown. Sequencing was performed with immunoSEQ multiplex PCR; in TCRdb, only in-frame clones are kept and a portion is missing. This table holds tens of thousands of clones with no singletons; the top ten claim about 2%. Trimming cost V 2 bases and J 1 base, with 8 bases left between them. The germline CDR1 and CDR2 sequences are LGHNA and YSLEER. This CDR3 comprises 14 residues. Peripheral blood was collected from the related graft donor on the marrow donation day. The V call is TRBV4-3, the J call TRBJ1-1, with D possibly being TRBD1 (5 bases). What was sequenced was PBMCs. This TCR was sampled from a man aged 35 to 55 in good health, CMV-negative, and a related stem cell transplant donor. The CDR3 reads CASSQQTGNTEAFF. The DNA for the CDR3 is TGCGCCAGCAGCCAACAAACAGGGAACACTGAAGCTTTCTTT.